This record looks at one T cell receptor (beta chain) sequence and its context. Antigen specificity is unknown. Looked up from germline, CDR1 is LNHNV and CDR2 is YYDKDF (reference sequence). The ends were cut back, 7 bases at V and 0 bases at J, with 19 bases in the middle. The CDR3 consists of 17 residues. This entry is derived from a study of shared clonotypes between healthy human individuals. Splitting the CD4+ cells yielded a CD45RA+ naive subset and a CD45RA-negative memory subset. Regarding the study as a whole: It was observed that about 5% of naive CD4 clonotypes were shared across a few donors. A reduction in generation probabilities was seen for non-shared clonotypes relative to those shared by all four donors.

Sequencing used immunoSEQ multiplex PCR; TCRdb keeps in-frame clones, though not all of them. The table has some 2.4 million clones, over 85% seen once; the top ten hold about 0.34%. This clonotype was sampled from a man younger than 35 in good health. Some clones in this sample may be carry-over from other donors' samples. The gene calls are TRBV15 and TRBJ1-5; D may be TRBD1 (5 bases). Sequenced material: naive CD4+ T cells from PBMCs. Subset reported: CD45RA+ positively selected. The DNA of the CDR3 is TGTGCCACCACCGGAAACTACCGGGACGCTAGCAATCAGCCCCAGCATTTT. This translates into CATTGNYRDASNQPQHF.